This TCR beta chain was identified during a study of glioma-infiltrating T cells after dendritic cell vaccination. Background on the study: Samples are from glioblastoma patients in Phase I and II dendritic cell vaccine trials. Study results and limitations: Higher pretreatment TIL content predicted longer progression-free time and survival.

Concerning this clone: Antigen specificity is unknown. Other DNA sequences of this sample code for an identical CDR3.

The repertoire was sequenced with immunoSEQ multiplex PCR; TCRdb's copy has only in-frame clones and lacks some. Of some 91,000 clones listed, roughly 77% were seen once; the top ten hold over 2%. This sample's time point: after dendritic cell vaccination, including at tumor progression/relapse. The sequence came from a human donor with glioblastoma. The sample here was blood, taken after dendritic cell vaccination.

The CDR3 sequence is CASSPRTGNTIYF. The CDR3 bases are TGTGCCAGCAGCCCAAGGACAGGGAACACCATATATTTT. The V and J genes are TRBV7-8 and TRBJ1-3; 8 bases fit TRBD1. CDR3 length equals 13 residues. Germline V gene lookup returns CDR1 SGHVS and CDR2 FQNEAQ. V was pared by 5 bases and J by 7 bases, with 4 bases of the junction left unmatched.